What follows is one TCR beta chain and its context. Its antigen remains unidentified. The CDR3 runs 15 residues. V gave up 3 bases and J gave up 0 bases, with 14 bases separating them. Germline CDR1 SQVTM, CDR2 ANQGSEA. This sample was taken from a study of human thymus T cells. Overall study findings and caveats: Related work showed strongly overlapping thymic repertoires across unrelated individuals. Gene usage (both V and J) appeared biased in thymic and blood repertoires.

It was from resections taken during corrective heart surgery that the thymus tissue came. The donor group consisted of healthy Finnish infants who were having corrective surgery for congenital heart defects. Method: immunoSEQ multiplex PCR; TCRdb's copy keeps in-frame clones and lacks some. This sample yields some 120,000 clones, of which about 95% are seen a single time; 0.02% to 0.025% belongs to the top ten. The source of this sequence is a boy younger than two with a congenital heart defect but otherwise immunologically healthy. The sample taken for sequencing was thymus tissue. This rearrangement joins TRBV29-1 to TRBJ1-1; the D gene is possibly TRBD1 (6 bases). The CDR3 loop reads CSVESAGVMNTEAFF. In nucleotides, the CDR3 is TGCAGCGTTGAGTCGGCAGGGGTAATGAACACTGAAGCTTTCTTT.